One T cell receptor (beta chain) is described in this entry. Study processing details: Quantification of nucleated cells was approximated via reference gene primer amplification. The assay was immunoSEQ multiplex PCR, and TCRdb's table has in-frame clones only and misses some. That table furnishes V, J and clone size, whereas the DNA furnished D and trimming. The repertoire holds approximately 290,000 clones, with about nine tenths as singletons. The entry originates in a study of blood T cell repertoires in COVID-19. Study summary: Nucleic acid was either cDNA or gDNA, and it came from T cells, B-cell-depleted T cells, or PBMCs.

The sequence derives from a man between 18 and 35 years old with active or convalescent COVID-19. Sequenced material: peripheral blood.

Here the CDR3 reads CASSLQQGTQPQHF. The CDR3 DNA follows: TGTGCCAGCAGCTTGCAACAGGGGACTCAGCCCCAGCATTTT. The chain has TRBV5-6 and TRBJ1-5; 7 bases line up with TRBD1. This CDR3 is built from 14 residues. V shed 1 base, J shed 6 bases, and the junction held 4 bases outside the gene matches. Germline V gene lookup returns CDR1 SGHDT and CDR2 YYEEEE.